Shown below are 20 T cell receptor beta chains from a single sample sequenced in a study of shared clonotypes between healthy human individuals. The assay was immunoSEQ multiplex PCR, and TCRdb's table has in-frame clones only and misses some. The sample records under 1,100,000 clones, about 80% being singletons. The sample was memory CD4+ T cells from PBMCs. Indicated subset: CD45RA-negative fraction. The source of these receptors is a man aged 18 to 35 in good health. Some clones in this sample may be carry-over from other donors' samples.

This chain links TRBV2 with TRBJ2-1; TRBD2 matches at 8 bases. V lost 4 bases to trimming and J lost 1 base; unmatched junction nucleotides: 12. Germline CDR1 is SNHLY and CDR2 is FYNNEI. The length of the CDR3 is 18 residues. The chain's CDR3 is CASSGLLGAGESYNEQFF. CDR3 in DNA: TGTGCCAGCAGTGGCCTCCTCGGAGCGGGAGAGTCCTACAATGAGCAGTTCTTC.

The chain joins TRBV29-1 to TRBJ2-5; D gene ambiguous. The end of the DNA aligns better with TRBJ2-7, so the J call may be wrong. CDR1 and CDR2 (germline): SQVTM, ANQGSEA. The CDR3 has 14 amino acids. CDR3 protein: CSVEDRGLSYEQYF. The CDR3, as DNA: TGCAGCGTTGAAGATCGAGGTCTCTCCTACGAGCAGTACTTC.

V is TRBV5-1 and J is TRBJ2-5; D remains ambiguous. V lost 4 bases and J lost 2, with 9 bases in between. The CDR3 covers 13 residues. The germline gives CDR1 SGHRS, CDR2 YFSETQ. CDR3 DNA: TGCGCCAGCAGCGACTCATCACAAGAGACCCAGTACTTC. Residues: CASSDSSQETQYF.

As regards this clone: The sample has other DNA sequences that encode this CDR3 too. V usage is TRBV27 and J usage is TRBJ1-5; 10 positions match TRBD1. The CDR3 sequence is 14 residues long. CDR1 MNHEY and CDR2 SMNVEV come from the germline V gene (reference sequence). V lost 5 bases to trimming and J lost 6 bases; unmatched junction nucleotides: 4. CDR3 coding DNA: TGTGCCAGCAGTAGGACAGGGGGGGGTCAGCCCCAGCATTTT. Its protein is CASSRTGGGQPQHF.

The V gene is TRBV9, the J gene TRBJ2-1; D may match TRBD1 or TRBD2 (5 bases each). V lost 4 bases and J 9 bases, leaving 14 bases between the germline ends. CDR1 and CDR2 from the germline V gene are SGDLS and YYNGEE. This CDR3 has 13 residues. This CDR3 is CASSTSRDLEQFF. The CDR3 DNA follows: TGTGCCAGCAGCACGAGCCGGGACCTTGAGCAGTTCTTC.

This chain links TRBV28 with TRBJ1-3; no definite D call. Germline CDR1 and CDR2: MDHEN and SYDVKM. Trimming cost V 4 bases and J 0 bases, with 10 bases left between them. This CDR3 contains 15 residues. The DNA of the CDR3 is TGTGCCAGCAGTTACAGACGACCCTCTGGAAACACCATATATTTT. Translating it yields CASSYRRPSGNTIYF.

CDR3 DNA sequence: TGTGCCAGCAGTTTATTCAGTCCGGGCACAGATACGCAGTATTTT. This sequence encodes CASSLFSPGTDTQYF. The J gene is TRBJ2-3, the V gene TRBV27, with D unresolved. CDR3 length equals 15 residues. The germline gives CDR1 MNHEY, CDR2 SMNVEV (reference sequence). The V end lost 1 base, the J end lost 1 base, and 9 bases lay between the germline ends.

The V call is TRBV11-3, the J call TRBJ1-1, with 8 bases fitting TRBD1. Germline lookup yields CDR1 SGHNT and CDR2 YENEEA. CDR3 length: 15 amino acids. The V and J ends lost 6 bases and 2 bases, in that order; junction bases with no gene match: 8. The CDR3 DNA is TGTGCCAGCAGTTCCGCGGCAGGGGGCAACACTGAAGCTTTCTTT. Protein product: CASSSAAGGNTEAFF.

This clone was counted ten times or more. The V gene is TRBV19, the J gene TRBJ1-5; no firm D call. V gave up 4 bases and J gave up 8 bases, with 12 bases separating them. CDR3 length: 13 amino acids. The germline V gene encodes CDR1 LNHDA and CDR2 SQIVND (reference sequence). CDR3 bases: TGTGCCAGTAGTACGAACCTCCGGGAGCCCCAGCATTTT. Translation: CASSTNLREPQHF. The full variable domain, completed using reference TRBV19 and TRBJ1-5, is DGGITQSPKYLFRKEGQNVTLSCEQNLNHDAMYWYRQDPGQGLRLIYYSQIVNDFQKGDIAEGYSVSREKKESFPLTVTSAQKNPTAFYLCASSTNLREPQHFGDGTRLSIL.

The V call is TRBV30, the J call TRBJ2-3; a weak D match, TRBD2 (5 bases). Germline assignment: CDR1 GTSNPN and CDR2 SVGIG (reference sequence). CDR3 length equals 15 residues. V shed 3 bases and J shed 5 bases, with 18 bases lying between them. This chain's CDR3 is CAWSSGKGMGDTQYF. DNA for the CDR3: TGTGCCTGGAGCTCGGGGAAGGGTATGGGAGATACGCAGTATTTT.

The V and J genes are TRBV18 and TRBJ2-1; no clear D. The V end was cut by 2 bases, the J end by 1 base, with 9 bases between. The CDR3 is 15 residues long. Germline assignment: CDR1 KGHSH and CDR2 LQKENI. The CDR3: CASSPGNPSYNEQFF. CDR3 coding DNA: TGTGCCAGCTCACCAGGGAACCCTTCCTACAATGAGCAGTTCTTC. The variable domain in full, completed from reference TRBV18 and TRBJ2-1, reads NAGVMQNPRHLVRRRGQEARLRCSPMKGHSHVYWYRQLPEEGLKFMVYLQKENIIDESGMPKERFSAEFPKEGPSILRIQQVVRGDSAAYFCASSPGNPSYNEQFFGPGTRLTVL.

CDR3 bases: TGTGCCAGCAGTCCACCGGGACAGGGGTGGGATACGCAGTATTTT. Translating it yields CASSPPGQGWDTQYF. This chain joins TRBV6-5 and TRBJ2-3, with TRBD1 identical over 10 bases. The CDR3 consists of 15 residues. Unmatched junction bases numbered 8, after V lost 5 bases and J lost 6 bases. Germline V gene sequence: CDR1 MNHEY, CDR2 SVGAGI.

This chain connects TRBV6-6 to TRBJ2-7; tentatively, D is TRBD1 (5 bases). V was shortened by 4 bases and J by 3 bases, with 10 bases between the two germline ends. The CDR3 has 13 residues. CDR1 and CDR2 (germline): MNHNY, SVGAGI (reference sequence). CDR3 residues: CASSSAGYYEQYF. The CDR3 DNA follows: TGTGCCAGCAGTTCCGCAGGGTACTACGAGCAGTACTTC.

The rearrangement links TRBV7-3 to TRBJ2-5; no definite D call. The CDR3 consists of 15 residues. Germline lookup yields CDR1 SGHTA and CDR2 FQGTGA. Trimming shortened V by 2 bases and J by 1 base, and 11 bases separated the two germline ends. The CDR3 DNA sequence: TGTGCCAGCAGCTTAGGAAGTGCCATCCAAGAGACCCAGTACTTC. Its translation: CASSLGSAIQETQYF.

This chain links TRBV18 with TRBJ2-5; no clear D gene. The CDR3 has 14 amino acids. The V end was cut by 3 bases, the J end by 2 bases, with 10 bases between. The germline CDR1 and CDR2 sequences are KGHSH and LQKENI. CDR3 in DNA: TGTGCCAGCTCACCTCCGCAGGTACAAGAGACCCAGTACTTC. As protein: CASSPPQVQETQYF.

The chain carries TRBV28 and TRBJ2-3; D is unresolved. The CDR3 length is 12 residues. Looked up from germline, CDR1 is MDHEN and CDR2 is SYDVKM. V was pared by 7 bases and J by 8 bases, with 13 bases between. The CDR3 DNA reads as TGTGCCAGCACCAACCGCTGGGGTACGCAGTATTTT. The encoded protein is CASTNRWGTQYF.

The rearrangement uses TRBV6-5 and TRBJ1-3; 9 nucleotides line up with TRBD1. Germline CDR1 MNHEY, CDR2 SVGAGI. The CDR3 has 15 amino acids. V shed 6 bases, J shed 1 base, and the junction held 4 bases outside the gene matches. CDR3 sequence reads: CASSVQGASGNTIYF. CDR3 DNA: TGTGCCAGCAGCGTACAGGGGGCTTCTGGAAACACCATATATTTT.

The chain combines TRBV18 with TRBJ2-3; D might be TRBD1 or TRBD2, each matching 5 bases. This CDR3 region has 15 residues. The V gene lost 6 bases and the J gene lost 0 bases, with 13 bases spanning the gap. CDR1 and CDR2 from the germline V gene are KGHSH and LQKENI. DNA for the CDR3: TGTGCCAGCTCGGACCGGGACGGGAGCACAGATACGCAGTATTTT. The encoded protein is CASSDRDGSTDTQYF.

J is TRBJ2-1 and V is TRBV16; D is unclear. The CDR3 contains 13 residues. CDR1 and CDR2 from the germline V gene are KGHSY and FQNENV. The V gene lost 7 bases and the J gene lost 5 bases, with 12 bases spanning the gap. Written as DNA, the CDR3 is TGTGCCAGCACCCCGAACAGACACAATGAGCAGTTCTTC. Protein product: CASTPNRHNEQFF.

V usage is TRBV5-1 and J usage is TRBJ1-1, with D unclear. CDR3 length: 13 amino acids. Germline CDR1 SGHRS, CDR2 YFSETQ. V was cut by 8 bases and J by 4 bases, with 15 bases left in between. CDR3 amino acids: CASRPPSGTEAFF. In nucleotides, the CDR3 is TGCGCCAGTCGACCCCCGAGTGGCACTGAAGCTTTCTTT.